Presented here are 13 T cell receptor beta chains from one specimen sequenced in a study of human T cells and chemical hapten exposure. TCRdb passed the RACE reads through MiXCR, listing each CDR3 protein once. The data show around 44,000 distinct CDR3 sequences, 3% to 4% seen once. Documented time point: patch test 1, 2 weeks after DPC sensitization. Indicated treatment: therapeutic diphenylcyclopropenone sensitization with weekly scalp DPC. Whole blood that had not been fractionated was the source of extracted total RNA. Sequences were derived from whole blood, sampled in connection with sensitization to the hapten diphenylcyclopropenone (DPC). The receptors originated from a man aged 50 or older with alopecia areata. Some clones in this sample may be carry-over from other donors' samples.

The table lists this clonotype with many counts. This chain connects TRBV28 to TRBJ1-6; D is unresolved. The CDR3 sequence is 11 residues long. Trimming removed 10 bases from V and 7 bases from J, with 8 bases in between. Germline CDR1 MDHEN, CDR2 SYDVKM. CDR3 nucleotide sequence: TGTGCCACTCATCGGAATTCACCCCTCCACTTT. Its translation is CATHRNSPLHF.

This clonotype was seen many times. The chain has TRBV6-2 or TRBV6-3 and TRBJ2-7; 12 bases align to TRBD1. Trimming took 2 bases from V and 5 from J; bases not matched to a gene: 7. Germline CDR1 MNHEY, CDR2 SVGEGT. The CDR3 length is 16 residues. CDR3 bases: TGTGCCAGCAGTTACCCCGCGGGACAGGGGGCCCACGAGCAGTACTTC. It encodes CASSYPAGQGAHEQYF.

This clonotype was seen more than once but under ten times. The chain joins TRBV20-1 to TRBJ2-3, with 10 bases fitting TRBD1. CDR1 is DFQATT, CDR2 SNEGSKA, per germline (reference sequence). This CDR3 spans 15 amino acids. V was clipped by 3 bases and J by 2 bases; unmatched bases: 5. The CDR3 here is CSARGGTGVTDTQYF. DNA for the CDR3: TGCAGTGCTAGGGGGGGGACAGGGGTCACAGATACGCAGTATTTT.

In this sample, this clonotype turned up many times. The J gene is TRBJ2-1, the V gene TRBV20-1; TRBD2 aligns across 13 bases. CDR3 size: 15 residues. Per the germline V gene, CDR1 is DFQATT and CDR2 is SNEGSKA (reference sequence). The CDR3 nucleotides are TGCTCTGGAGGACTAGCGGGAGCTCGAGAGGATGAGCAGTTCTTC. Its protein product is CSGGLAGAREDEQFF.

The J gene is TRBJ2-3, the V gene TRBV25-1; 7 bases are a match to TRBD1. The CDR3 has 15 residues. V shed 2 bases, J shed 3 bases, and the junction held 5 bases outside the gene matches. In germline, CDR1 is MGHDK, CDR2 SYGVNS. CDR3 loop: CASSEEGAQTDTQYF. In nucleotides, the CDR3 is TGTGCCAGCAGTGAAGAGGGGGCACAAACAGATACGCAGTATTTT.

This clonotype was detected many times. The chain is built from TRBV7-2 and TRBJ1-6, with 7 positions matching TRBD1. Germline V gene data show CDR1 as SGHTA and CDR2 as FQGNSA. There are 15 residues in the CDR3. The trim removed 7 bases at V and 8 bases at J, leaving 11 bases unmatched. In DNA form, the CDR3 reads TGTGCCAGCACCAGGGGGACCTCTTTTCATTCACCCCTCCACTTT. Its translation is CASTRGTSFHSPLHF.

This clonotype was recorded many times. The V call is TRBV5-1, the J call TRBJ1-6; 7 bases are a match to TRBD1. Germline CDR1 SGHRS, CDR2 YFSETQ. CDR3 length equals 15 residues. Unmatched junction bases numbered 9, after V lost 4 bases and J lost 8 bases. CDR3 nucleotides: TGCGCCAGCAGCCCAACCGGGACAGAAGATTCACCCCTCCACTTT. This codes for CASSPTGTEDSPLHF.

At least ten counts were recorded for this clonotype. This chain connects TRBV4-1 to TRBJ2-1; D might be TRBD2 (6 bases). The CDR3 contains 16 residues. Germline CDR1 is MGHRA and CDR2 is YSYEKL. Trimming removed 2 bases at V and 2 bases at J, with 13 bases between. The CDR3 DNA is TGCGCCAGCAGCCAAAGCGTAGCGGACCCCTACAATGAGCAGTTCTTC. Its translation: CASSQSVADPYNEQFF.

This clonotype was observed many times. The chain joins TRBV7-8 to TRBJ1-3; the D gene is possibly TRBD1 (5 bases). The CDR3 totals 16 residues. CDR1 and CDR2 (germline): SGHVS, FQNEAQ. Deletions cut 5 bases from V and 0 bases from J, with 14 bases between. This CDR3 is CASSQRQLSSGNTIYF. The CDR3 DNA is TGTGCCAGCAGCCAGCGACAGTTGTCCTCTGGAAACACCATATATTTT.

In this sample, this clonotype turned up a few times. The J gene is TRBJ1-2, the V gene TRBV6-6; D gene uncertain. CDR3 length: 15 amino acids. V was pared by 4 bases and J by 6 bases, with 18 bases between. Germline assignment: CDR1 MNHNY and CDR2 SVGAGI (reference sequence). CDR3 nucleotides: TGTGCCAGCAGTTTCCCCGATCGCGGCGGGGATGGCTACACCTTC. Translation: CASSFPDRGGDGYTF.

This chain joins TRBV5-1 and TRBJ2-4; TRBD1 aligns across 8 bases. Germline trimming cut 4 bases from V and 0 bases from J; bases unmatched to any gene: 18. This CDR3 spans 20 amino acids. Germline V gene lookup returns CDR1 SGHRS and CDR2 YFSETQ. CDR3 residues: CASSTGDRGAARAAKNIQYF. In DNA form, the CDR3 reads TGCGCCAGCAGCACCGGAGACAGGGGCGCTGCCCGGGCAGCCAAAAACATTCAGTACTTC.

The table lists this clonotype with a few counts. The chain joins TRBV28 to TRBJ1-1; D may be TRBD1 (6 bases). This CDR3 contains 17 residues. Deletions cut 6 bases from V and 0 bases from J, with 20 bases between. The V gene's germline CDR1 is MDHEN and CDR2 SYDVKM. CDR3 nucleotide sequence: TGTGCCAGCAGCCACTCCATACACAGGGCCCTGAACACTGAAGCTTTCTTT. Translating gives CASSHSIHRALNTEAFF.

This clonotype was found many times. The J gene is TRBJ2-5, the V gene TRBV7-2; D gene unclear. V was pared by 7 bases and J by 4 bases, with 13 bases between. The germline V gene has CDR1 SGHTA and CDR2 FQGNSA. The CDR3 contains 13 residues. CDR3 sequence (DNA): TGTGCCAGCAAACCCCCCGACCGAGAGACCCAGTACTTC. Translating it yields CASKPPDRETQYF.